Listed below are T cell receptor beta chains from one sample, sequenced in a study of lymphopenia after photon versus proton radiotherapy. Here immunoSEQ multiplex PCR was the method, and the copy in TCRdb shows in-frame clones only, minus some. The sample contains approximately 65,000 clones, approximately 91% of which appear only once. The material was peripheral blood, obtained from a patient treated with photon-based radiotherapy. The receptor source for this set is a woman aged 70-85 years with pancreatic cancer. Each CDR3 is given with its conserved first and last residue. Each record gives: D gene, J gene, V gene, CDR3 length, clone size, CDR3 DNA, CDR3 protein. The D gene is left open where the match is weak. Not all rows give a size; the values are once, few, many and, for expanded clones, a class.

NA,TRBJ2-7,TRBV10-3,12,NA,TGTGCCATCAGTGAGGACAGATACGAGCAGTACTTC,CAISEDRYEQYF
NA,TRBJ2-7,TRBV4-1,14,NA,TGCGCCAGCAGCCAAGACCCTGGCTCCTACGAGCAGTACTTC,CASSQDPGSYEQYF
NA,TRBJ2-4,TRBV4-1,16,NA,TGCGCCAGCAGCCAAGCGGTACCTCTAGCCAAAAACATTCAGTACTTC,CASSQAVPLAKNIQYF
TRBD2,TRBJ2-7,TRBV29-1,15,NA,TGCAGCGTTCGGACTAGCGGGAGGGCCCTGGGGGAGCAGTACTTC,CSVRTSGRALGEQYF
NA,TRBJ2-7,TRBV15,13,NA,TGTGCCACTGCCCCGGGACGGAATTACGAGCAGTACTTC,CATAPGRNYEQYF
TRBD1,TRBJ1-5,TRBV28,14,NA,TGTGCCAGCAGTTTCCCCGGGACAGAAGAGCCCCAGCATTTT,CASSFPGTEEPQHF
TRBD2,TRBJ2-3,TRBV11-3,15,NA,TGTGCCAGCAGCTTAGCGGGAGGGCCCACAGATACGCAGTATTTT,CASSLAGGPTDTQYF
TRBD1,TRBJ2-2,TRBV4-2,17,NA,TGTGCCAGCAGCCAACTAAGGGGACAGATTGGCGGTGGGGAGCTGTTTTTT,CASSQLRGQIGGGELFF
TRBD1,TRBJ2-5,TRBV19,13,NA,TGTGCCAGTAGCGAGGGACAGGGAATTTCTCAGTACTTC,CASSEGQGISQYF
TRBD2,TRBJ2-7,TRBV30,13,NA,TGTGCCTGGAGTTGGGGAGGGTCCTACGAGCAGTACTTC,CAWSWGGSYEQYF
NA,TRBJ2-7,TRBV6-5,15,NA,TGTGCCAGCAGTTACGGTGTGGCAGGGACCTACGAGCAGTACTTC,CASSYGVAGTYEQYF
NA,TRBJ2-7,TRBV28,15,NA,TGTGCCAGTTCGTGGGGGAGAGCCAGATCCTACGAGCAGTACTTC,CASSWGRARSYEQYF
NA,TRBJ1-1,TRBV6-6,13,NA,TGTGCCAGCAAGGTGGCACTGAACACTGAAGCTTTCTTT,CASKVALNTEAFF
NA,TRBJ2-6,TRBV30,17,NA,TGTGCCTGGAGGCTGGGCAGGGGGAGGTCTGGGGCCAACGTCCTGACTTTC,CAWRLGRGRSGANVLTF
NA,TRBJ2-3,TRBV28,14,NA,TGTGCCAGCAGTTTATCGGTAGCCCAAGATACGCAGTATTTT,CASSLSVAQDTQYF
NA,TRBJ1-1,TRBV7-2,13,NA,TGTGCCAGCAGCATCCAGGCCCGATTTGAAGCTTTCTTT,CASSIQARFEAFF
NA,TRBJ1-1,TRBV9,13,NA,TGTGCCAGCAGCTTCGACAAGAACACTGAAGCTTTCTTT,CASSFDKNTEAFF
NA,TRBJ2-1,TRBV28,10,NA,TGTGCCAGCAGTTCCACAGAGCAGTTCTTC,CASSSTEQFF
TRBD2,TRBJ2-4,TRBV12-5,15,NA,TGTGCTAGTGGTTTGAGCGGGAGAGCCAAAAACATTCAGTACTTC,CASGLSGRAKNIQYF
TRBD2,TRBJ2-3,TRBV27,14,NA,TGTGCCAGCAGTTTAGCTAGCGGTCCCGGTACGCAGTATTTT,CASSLASGPGTQYF
TRBD2,TRBJ2-7,TRBV6-5,15,NA,TGTGCCAGCAGGATAACTAGCGGGCTTCCCAACGAGCAGTACTTC,CASRITSGLPNEQYF
NA,TRBJ1-5,TRBV19,15,NA,TGTGCCAGTAGCCCCCCTGGGGCAGGGCCCCAGCCCCAGCATTTT,CASSPPGAGPQPQHF
NA,TRBJ1-4,TRBV28,15,NA,TGTGCCAGCAGTGGGACACCGCCTCTCGGGGAAAAACTGTTTTTT,CASSGTPPLGEKLFF
NA,TRBJ2-2,TRBV7-8,13,once,TGTGCCAGCAGCCCAATTAGCCCCGGGGAGCTGTTTTTT,CASSPISPGELFF
NA,TRBJ1-1,TRBV28,13,NA,TGTGCCAGTCGTCGGACAGATAACACTGAAGCTTTCTTT,CASRRTDNTEAFF
TRBD2,TRBJ2-7,TRBV28,16,NA,TGTGCCAGCAGTTCCCAAGGACTAGCGGAGTTATACGAGCAGTACTTC,CASSSQGLAELYEQYF
TRBD1,TRBJ1-2,TRBV5-1,16,NA,TGCGCCAGCAGCTCCCCCGGACAGGCGGGGGGGTCCAGCTACACCTTC,CASSSPGQAGGSSYTF
NA,TRBJ2-1,TRBV28,12,NA,TGTGCCAGCAGTTTTAGGTCAGCCCGGCAGTTCTTC,CASSFRSARQFF
NA,TRBJ1-1,TRBV6-5,14,NA,TGTGCCAGCAGCTACTCACAGGGGAACACTGAAGCTTTCTTT,CASSYSQGNTEAFF
TRBD1,TRBJ1-1,TRBV7-3,13,NA,TGTGCCAGCAGCAAACAGGGGGGCACTGAAGCTTTCTTT,CASSKQGGTEAFF
NA,TRBJ1-5,TRBV6-5,14,NA,TGTGCCAGCAGCCGAGAATATAGCAATCAGCCCCAGCATTTT,CASSREYSNQPQHF
NA,TRBJ2-1,TRBV6-1,13,NA,TGTGCCAGCATTACAGACTCCTACAATGAGCAGTTCTTC,CASITDSYNEQFF
NA,TRBJ2-5,TRBV6-6,12,NA,TGTGCCAGCCTCGGGGTGGGGGAGACCCAGTACTTC,CASLGVGETQYF
TRBD2,TRBJ2-7,TRBV5-4,14,NA,TGTGCCAGCAGCTTCGCACTAGCGGGAGGCGAGCAGTACTTC,CASSFALAGGEQYF
NA,TRBJ2-4,TRBV18,16,NA,TGTGCCAGCTCACCGAGGGGCCAGTTAGCCAAAAACATTCAGTACTTC,CASSPRGQLAKNIQYF
NA,TRBJ2-1,TRBV18,15,once,TGTGCCAGCTCACCGCCCGGGACTGAATTAAATGAGCAGTTCTTC,CASSPPGTELNEQFF
NA,TRBJ1-5,TRBV7-6,15,NA,TGTGCCAGCAGCTTGGGCCAGGGGTACAATCAGCCCCAGCATTTT,CASSLGQGYNQPQHF
NA,TRBJ1-5,TRBV19,16,NA,TGTGCCAGTAGTATATCTCGCCAGGAAAACAATCAGCCCCAGCATTTT,CASSISRQENNQPQHF
NA,TRBJ1-4,TRBV6-5,15,few,TGTGCCAGCAGTTACACTGGACAGCCAAAAGAAAAACTGTTTTTT,CASSYTGQPKEKLFF
NA,TRBJ2-7,TRBV30,14,NA,TGTGCCTGGAGTGGCCGGGACGGAGTCTACGAGCAGTACTTC,CAWSGRDGVYEQYF
NA,TRBJ1-1,TRBV2,15,NA,TGTGCCAGCACCCCGGGGGGCCGAGCGAACACTGAAGCTTTCTTT,CASTPGGRANTEAFF
NA,TRBJ2-3,TRBV7-8,14,NA,TGTGCCAGCAGCTTAGCGGGGCCCTCCGATACGCAGTATTTT,CASSLAGPSDTQYF
NA,TRBJ1-1,TRBV11-2,13,NA,TGTGCCAGCAGCTTAGACCCGGCGACTGAAGCTTTCTTT,CASSLDPATEAFF
TRBD1,TRBJ2-4,TRBV7-2,14,NA,TGTGCCAGCAGCCCTGGACAGGGGGGGATCATTCAGTACTTC,CASSPGQGGIIQYF
TRBD1,TRBJ2-3,TRBV5-8,16,NA,TGTGCCAGCAGCTTTTCCGTGACAGGGTCCCCAGATACGCAGTATTTT,CASSFSVTGSPDTQYF
TRBD2,TRBJ2-3,TRBV7-9,17,NA,TGTGCCAGCAGCCACAAGAATAGCGGGAGTCGGACAGATACGCAGTATTTT,CASSHKNSGSRTDTQYF
NA,TRBJ1-5,TRBV4-1,16,NA,TGCGCCAGCAGCCAAGACGCTGGGGGGGGCAATCAGCCCCAGCATTTT,CASSQDAGGGNQPQHF
NA,TRBJ2-5,TRBV18,15,NA,TGTGCCAGCTCACCACTCTCCAGGTACCAAGAGACCCAGTACTTC,CASSPLSRYQETQYF
NA,TRBJ1-5,TRBV4-3,14,NA,TGCGCCAGCAGCCAAAGGACAGGCAATCAGCCCCAGCATTTT,CASSQRTGNQPQHF